These T cell receptor beta chains were read from a single sample in a study of control samples from healthy donors and cancer patients. Assay: immunoSEQ multiplex PCR; the TCRdb copy retains only in-frame clones and omits some. The data contain approximately 150,000 clones, under 95% of them seen just once; the ten biggest clones take up approximately 14%. The sequenced sample was blood. The receptors here all came from a man aged 40-49 years in good health. CDR3s include the opening cysteine and the closing phenylalanine or tryptophan. D genes are given only for firm matches. The size field is filled for only some rows; it gives once, few, many or a size class.

clone_size d_call j_call v_call cdr3_nt cdr3_aa
once NA TRBJ2-7 TRBV7-2 TGTGCCAGCAGCCATGCCGAATACGAGCAGTACTTC CASSHAEYEQYF
NA NA TRBJ2-1 TRBV6-2/TRBV6-3 TGTGCCAGCAGTTACTCGACAGCATACAATGAGCAGTTCTTC CASSYSTAYNEQFF
NA NA TRBJ2-2 TRBV9 TGTGCCAGCAGCCTGGACGGGACGGGCGGGGAGCTGTTTTTT CASSLDGTGGELFF
NA NA TRBJ2-5 TRBV2 TGTGCCAGCAATGGCAGAAAAGAGACCCAGTACTTC CASNGRKETQYF
few NA TRBJ2-6 TRBV19 TGTGCCAGTAAGGGCTCGATCTCTGGGGCCAACGTCCTGACTTTC CASKGSISGANVLTF
NA TRBD2 TRBJ2-7 TRBV28 TGTGCCAGCAGTTTATCAGGAGCGGGAGCTGGAAACGAGCAGTACTTC CASSLSGAGAGNEQYF
NA NA TRBJ1-6 TRBV19 TGTGCCAGTAGTGATAAGGTTTTCGGTTCACCCCTCCACTTT CASSDKVFGSPLHF
NA NA TRBJ1-1 TRBV7-8 TGTGCCAGCAGCTTGGGAGGACGGTCGAACACTGAAGCTTTCTTT CASSLGGRSNTEAFF
NA NA TRBJ2-2 TRBV25-1 TGTGCCAGCAGTGTTGCCACCGGGGAGCTGTTTTTT CASSVATGELFF
NA TRBD2 TRBJ2-5 TRBV6-2/TRBV6-3 TGTGCCAGCAGTTACTCCATCGAAGCGGGAGGCGAAGAGACCCAGTACTTC CASSYSIEAGGEETQYF
NA TRBD1 TRBJ1-1 TRBV5-1 TGCGCCAGCAGCCTTGAACCGGGACAGGGACCTATATCGGGAGCTTTCTTT CASSLEPGQGPISGAFF
NA NA TRBJ1-6 TRBV6-5 TGTGCCAGCAGACACGAGGGGGATAATTCACCCCTCCACTTT CASRHEGDNSPLHF
NA TRBD2 TRBJ2-1 TRBV5-8 TGTGCCAGCAGCTTGCGGACTAGCGGGCGCAATGAGCAGTTCTTC CASSLRTSGRNEQFF
NA NA TRBJ2-3 TRBV4-3 TGCGCCAGCAGCCAGAGGGATCCCTGGATCGCTAGCACAGATACGCAGTATTTT CASSQRDPWIASTDTQYF
NA NA TRBJ2-1 TRBV6-5 TGTGCCAGCAGAACGGGACGTTCGGATGAGCAGTTCTTC CASRTGRSDEQFF
once NA TRBJ1-1 TRBV7-8 TGTGCCAGCAGCCCCGGGACTGGGAGGGGTGAAGCTTTCTTT CASSPGTGRGEAFF
NA TRBD1 TRBJ1-2 TRBV6-1 TGTGCCAGCAGTGGCAAGACAGGGGGCGAAGACTATGGCTACACCTTC CASSGKTGGEDYGYTF
NA NA TRBJ1-2 TRBV6-2/TRBV6-3 TGTGCCAGCAGTTACTCGCGGGGTAGAAACTATGGCTACACCTTC CASSYSRGRNYGYTF
NA NA TRBJ1-2 TRBV30 TGTGCCTGGAGCCCCAGGACAGCAAACTATGGCTACACCTTC CAWSPRTANYGYTF
NA NA TRBJ2-5 TRBV11-2 TGTGCCAGCAGCTTTGGGGAGACCCAGTACTTC CASSFGETQYF
once NA TRBJ1-2 TRBV7-2 TGTGCCAGCAGCTTAGTCGACTTATATTACTATGGCTACACCTTC CASSLVDLYYYGYTF
NA TRBD1 TRBJ1-1 TRBV5-6 TGTGCCAGCAGAACCGGGACAGGGCTAGCTTTCTTT CASRTGTGLAFF
NA NA TRBJ2-5 TRBV4-1 TGCGCCAGCAGCTACAGGAATCAAGAGACCCAGTACTTC CASSYRNQETQYF
NA TRBD2 TRBJ2-1 TRBV9 TGTGCCAGCAGCGTAGTCGGGGGAGCGGGAGGGTACAATGAGCAGTTCTTC CASSVVGGAGGYNEQFF
NA NA TRBJ2-2 TRBV9 TGTGCCAGCAGCGTAACGGGGTCGGGGGAGCTGTTTTTT CASSVTGSGELFF
NA NA TRBJ1-5 TRBV15 TGTGCCACCAGCAGGACCGATCAGCCCCAGCATTTT CATSRTDQPQHF
once NA TRBJ1-5 TRBV16 TGTGCCAGCAGCCAAGGATACAGCAATCAGCCCCAGCATTTT CASSQGYSNQPQHF
NA NA TRBJ1-6 TRBV7-8 TGTGCCAGCAGCCCTTCGACAGTTTCACCCCTCCACTTT CASSPSTVSPLHF
NA NA TRBJ2-2 TRBV2 TGTGCCAGCAGTGTCGGGCCTACCGGGGAGCTGTTTTTT CASSVGPTGELFF